What follows are 19 T cell receptor beta chains derived from one specimen sequenced in a study of shared clonotypes between healthy human individuals (TCRdb year 2020). The library was built by means of the immunoSEQ multiplex PCR assay. This is the immuneACCESS table as TCRdb keeps it, with only in-frame sequences that have V and J called. A part of the clones is gone; compared with another copy, unresolved V genes explain less than half, and the rest is unexplained. Across this sample there are around 1.4 million clones, with less than 99% seen only once. The top ten hold about 0.35% of the sample. Sequenced input: naive CD4+ T cells sorted from blood. This sample's cell subset or site label indicates: CD45RA+ positively selected. These receptors originate from a man aged 30-40 years in good health.

Points on this clone: Additional DNA sequences in this sample encode the identical CDR3. The rearrangement joins TRBV18 to TRBJ2-1, with D unresolved. In germline, CDR1 is KGHSH, CDR2 LQKENI. CDR3 length equals 11 residues. Trimming pared 2 bases from V and 9 bases from J, leaving 5 bases between. The CDR3 region is CASSPSTEQFF. CDR3 coding DNA: TGTGCCAGCTCACCAAGTACTGAGCAGTTCTTC.

This chain links TRBV10-3 with TRBJ2-1; 8 bases are shared with TRBD1. J lost 6 bases, V lost 0 bases, and 4 bases had no gene match. The V gene's germline CDR1 is ENHRY and CDR2 SYGVKD. The CDR3 covers 15 residues. The CDR3 loop reads CAISESTGVSNEQFF. DNA for the CDR3: TGTGCCATCAGTGAGTCGACAGGGGTAAGCAATGAGCAGTTCTTC.

The V gene is TRBV29-1, the J gene TRBJ1-1, with D possibly TRBD1 on 6 matching bases. The germline gives CDR1 SQVTM, CDR2 ANQGSEA. This CDR3 has 15 residues. V shed 3 bases and J shed 2 bases, with 16 bases lying between them. CDR3 residues: CSVDVTGTSNTEAFF. The CDR3 region has the DNA TGCAGCGTTGACGTTACAGGGACTTCCAACACTGAAGCTTTCTTT.

This clone was seen once. This rearrangement joins TRBV2 to TRBJ2-5, with 7 nucleotides matching TRBD2. The CDR3 runs 13 residues. The V and J ends lost 3 bases and 3 bases, in that order; junction bases with no gene match: 1. CDR1 SNHLY and CDR2 FYNNEI come from the germline V gene. The CDR3 nucleotides read TGTGCCAGCAGTGAGGGGGGGGAAGAGACCCAGTACTTC. Translated, it gives CASSEGGEETQYF.

This chain joins TRBV5-1 and TRBJ2-6; tentative D call: TRBD1 (6 bases). V gave up 0 bases and J gave up 0 bases, with 16 bases separating them. Germline lookup yields CDR1 SGHRS and CDR2 YFSETQ. This CDR3 contains 19 residues. The chain's CDR3 is CASSLVAGQPYSGANVLTF. CDR3 nucleotide sequence: TGCGCCAGCAGCTTGGTTGCCGGACAGCCGTACTCTGGGGCCAACGTCCTGACTTTC.

CDR3 sequence reads: CASSTTMEDTQYF. The CDR3 nucleotides are TGTGCCAGCTCAACAACCATGGAAGATACGCAGTATTTT. This chain links TRBV18 with TRBJ2-3; D gene uncertain. The CDR3 loop spans 13 amino acids. V was clipped by 5 bases and J by 5 bases, with 11 bases between them. Germline loops: CDR1 KGHSH, CDR2 LQKENI. Complete variable domain (other parts from reference TRBV18 and TRBJ2-3): NAGVMQNPRHLVRRRGQEARLRCSPMKGHSHVYWYRQLPEEGLKFMVYLQKENIIDESGMPKERFSAEFPKEGPSILRIQQVVRGDSAAYFCASSTTMEDTQYFGPGTRLTVL.

A note on this clone: Sequence at one end of the junction differs from germline and may be a read error. This chain joins TRBV15 and TRBJ2-7; 7 positions agree with TRBD2. In germline, CDR1 is LNHNV, CDR2 YYDKDF (reference sequence). CDR3 length: 15 residues. The CDR3 bases are TGTGCCACCAGGAGAGAGACCGGGAGGACCTACGAGCAGTACTTC. Translating gives CATRRETGRTYEQYF.

CDR3 region: CASSPRRVSYEQYF. The CDR3 nucleotides are TGTGCCAGCAGCCCTCGAAGAGTTTCCTACGAGCAGTACTTC. V usage is TRBV7-2 and J usage is TRBJ2-7; D is undetermined. Germline loops: CDR1 SGHTA, CDR2 FQGNSA. The CDR3 runs to 14 residues. V was pared by 5 bases and J by 1 base, with 12 bases between. Full variable domain (remainder filled in from reference TRBV7-2 and TRBJ2-7): GAGVSQSPSNKVTEKGKDVELRCDPISGHTALYWYRQSLGQGLEFLIYFQGNSAPDKSGLPSDRFSAERTGGSVSTLTIQRTQQEDSAVYLCASSPRRVSYEQYFGPGTRLTVT.

The chain carries TRBV6-6 and TRBJ1-2; perhaps TRBD1 as D (6 bases). Germline CDR1 reads MNHNY; CDR2 reads SVGAGI (reference sequence). V was shortened by 5 bases and J by 4 bases, with 14 bases between the two germline ends. The CDR3 has 14 residues. The chain's CDR3 is CASSTPGGGYGYTF. The CDR3 coding sequence is TGTGCCAGCAGTACCCCGGGAGGGGGCTATGGCTACACCTTC.

CDR3 loop: CASSLGTSGAIYEQYF. CDR3 coding DNA: TGCGCCAGCAGCTTGGGGACTAGCGGAGCAATTTACGAGCAGTACTTC. The chain recombines TRBV5-1 with TRBJ2-7; 10 bases match TRBD2. The V and J ends lost 0 bases and 4 bases, in that order; junction bases with no gene match: 7. This CDR3 contains 16 residues. Germline V gives CDR1 SGHRS, CDR2 YFSETQ.

Concerning this clone itself: Other DNA sequences in this specimen translate into the identical CDR3. The chain links TRBV7-2 to TRBJ2-3; the D gene is possibly TRBD2 (6 bases). The CDR3 length is 14 residues. Trimming removed 5 bases at V and 0 bases at J, with 9 bases between. Germline CDR1 reads SGHTA; CDR2 reads FQGNSA. This chain's CDR3 is CASSPRGSTDTQYF. For the CDR3, the DNA is TGTGCCAGCAGCCCCCGGGGGAGCACAGATACGCAGTATTTT.

The chain combines TRBV5-8 with TRBJ2-7; D perhaps matches TRBD1 (6 bases). Per germline, CDR1 SGHTS and CDR2 YDEGEE. V was clipped by 4 bases and J by 3 bases, with 11 bases between them. The CDR3 is 13 residues long. CDR3 DNA sequence: TGTGCCAGCAGCAGAAAACAGGGCTACGAGCAGTACTTC. Translating it yields CASSRKQGYEQYF.

This clone was seen once. V is TRBV11-2 and J is TRBJ2-7; no definite D call. Germline CDR1 SGHAT, CDR2 FQNNGV. V gave up 4 bases and J gave up 3 bases, with 13 bases separating them. This CDR3 is 14 amino acids long. Written as DNA, the CDR3 is TGTGCCAGCAGCTCAACCCTGGGAAGCTACGAGCAGTACTTC. Translating it yields CASSSTLGSYEQYF.

V and J are TRBV5-5 and TRBJ2-7; 8 bases align to TRBD2. The CDR3 is 15 residues long. Per the germline V gene, CDR1 is SGHKS and CDR2 is YYEKEE (reference sequence). Trimming took 4 bases from V and 4 from J; bases not matched to a gene: 10. CDR3 bases: TGTGCCAGCAGCCGCGGTCGGAGCGGGGGTTACGAGCAGTACTTC. It codes for CASSRGRSGGYEQYF. Variable domain in full (rest from reference TRBV5-5 and TRBJ2-7): DAGVTQSPTHLIKTRGQQVTLRCSPISGHKSVSWYQQVLGQGPQFIFQYYEKEERGRGNFPDRFSARQFPNYSSELNVNALLLGDSALYLCASSRGRSGGYEQYFGPGTRLTVT.

The chain links TRBV5-4 to TRBJ2-7, with a tentative D call TRBD2 (6 bases). This CDR3 is 16 amino acids long. The germline V and J ends were trimmed by 0 bases and 2 bases, with 15 bases remaining between them. The germline gives CDR1 SGHNT, CDR2 YYREEE (reference sequence). The CDR3 bases are TGTGCCAGCAGCTTGGCCCATAGGACTACGACCTACGAGCAGTACTTC. This encodes CASSLAHRTTTYEQYF.

V and J are TRBV19 and TRBJ1-3; no clear D. Trimming shortened V by 7 bases and J by 4 bases, and 11 bases separated the two germline ends. This CDR3 spans 13 amino acids. CDR1 and CDR2 (germline): LNHDA, SQIVND (reference sequence). CDR3 nucleotides: TGTGCCAGTAATTTGAACTCCGGAAACACCATATATTTT. This sequence encodes CASNLNSGNTIYF.

Here the CDR3 DNA reads TGTGCCAGCAGCAAACATGACAGGGCTTCAGTCTATGGCTACACCTTC. Protein product: CASSKHDRASVYGYTF. The chain employs TRBV28 and TRBJ1-2; 7 positions match TRBD1. The CDR3 totals 16 residues. V trimming: 6 bases; J trimming: 4 bases; junction bases outside the gene matches: 14. In germline, CDR1 is MDHEN, CDR2 SYDVKM.

The gene calls are TRBV27 and TRBJ2-7, with D uncertain. With 2 bases removed from V and 5 bases from J, the gap between germline ends came to 4 bases. Germline V gene sequence: CDR1 MNHEY, CDR2 SMNVEV (reference sequence). The CDR3 is 11 amino acids. For the CDR3, the DNA is TGTGCCAGCAGTTTAGGTCACGAGCAGTACTTC. Encoded protein: CASSLGHEQYF.

Written as DNA, the CDR3 is TGTGCCAGCAGTGAAGCGACCGGCTCGAACCCTACCTACGAGCAGTACTTC. This codes for CASSEATGSNPTYEQYF. J is TRBJ2-7 and V is TRBV6-1; D remains unclear. The V end lost 0 bases, the J end lost 2 bases, and 17 bases lay between the germline ends. The CDR3 spans 17 residues. Per the germline V gene, CDR1 is MNHNS and CDR2 is SASEGT.